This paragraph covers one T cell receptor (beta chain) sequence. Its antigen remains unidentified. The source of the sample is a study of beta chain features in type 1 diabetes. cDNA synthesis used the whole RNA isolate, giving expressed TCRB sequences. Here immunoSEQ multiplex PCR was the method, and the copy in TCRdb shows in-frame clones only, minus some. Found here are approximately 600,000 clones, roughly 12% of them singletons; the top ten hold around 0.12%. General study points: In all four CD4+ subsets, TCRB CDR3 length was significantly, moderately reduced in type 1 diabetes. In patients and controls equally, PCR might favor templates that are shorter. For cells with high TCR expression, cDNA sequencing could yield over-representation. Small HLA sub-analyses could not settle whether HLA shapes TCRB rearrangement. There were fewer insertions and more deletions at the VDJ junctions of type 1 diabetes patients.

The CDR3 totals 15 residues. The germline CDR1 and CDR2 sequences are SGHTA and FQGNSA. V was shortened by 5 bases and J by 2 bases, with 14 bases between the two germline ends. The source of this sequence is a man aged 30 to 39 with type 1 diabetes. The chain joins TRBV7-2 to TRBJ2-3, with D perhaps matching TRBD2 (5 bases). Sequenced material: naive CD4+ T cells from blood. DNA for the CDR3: TGTGCCAGCAGCCTCTGGCGCGGACTCACAGATACGCAGTATTTT. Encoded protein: CASSLWRGLTDTQYF.